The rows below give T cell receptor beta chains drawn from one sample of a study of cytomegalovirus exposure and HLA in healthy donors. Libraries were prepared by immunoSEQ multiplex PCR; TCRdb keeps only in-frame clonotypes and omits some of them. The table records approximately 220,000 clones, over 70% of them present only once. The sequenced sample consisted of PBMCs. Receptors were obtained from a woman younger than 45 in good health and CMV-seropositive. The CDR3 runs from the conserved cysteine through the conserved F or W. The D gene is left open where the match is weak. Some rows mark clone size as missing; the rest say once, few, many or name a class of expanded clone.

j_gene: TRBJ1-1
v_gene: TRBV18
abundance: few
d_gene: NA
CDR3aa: CASSPPIRVGGTEAFF
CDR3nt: TGTGCCAGCTCACCACCGATACGCGTAGGGGGCACTGAAGCTTTCTTT

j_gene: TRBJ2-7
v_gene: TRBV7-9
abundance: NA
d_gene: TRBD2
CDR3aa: CASSRTSGDSYEQYF
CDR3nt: TGTGCCAGCAGCCGGACTAGCGGGGACTCCTACGAGCAGTACTTC

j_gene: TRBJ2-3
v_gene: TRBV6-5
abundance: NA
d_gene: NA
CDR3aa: CASSHRVSTDTQYF
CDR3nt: TGTGCCAGCAGTCACAGGGTTAGCACAGATACGCAGTATTTT

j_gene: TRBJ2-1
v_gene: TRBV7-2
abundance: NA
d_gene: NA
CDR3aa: CASSPRLVNNEQFF
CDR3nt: TGTGCCAGCAGCCCGAGACTAGTCAACAATGAGCAGTTCTTC

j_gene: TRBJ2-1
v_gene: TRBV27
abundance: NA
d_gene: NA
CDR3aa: CASSLAGYNEQFF
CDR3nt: TGTGCCAGCAGTCTGGCGGGGTACAATGAGCAGTTCTTC

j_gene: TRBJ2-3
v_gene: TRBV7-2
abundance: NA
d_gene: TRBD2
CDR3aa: CASSQSGTSSTQYF
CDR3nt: TGTGCCAGCAGCCAATCCGGGACTAGCTCAACGCAGTATTTT

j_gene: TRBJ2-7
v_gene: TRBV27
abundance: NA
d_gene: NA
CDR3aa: CASSLWPPVGYEQYF
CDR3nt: TGTGCCAGCAGTTTATGGCCCCCGGTCGGCTACGAGCAGTACTTC

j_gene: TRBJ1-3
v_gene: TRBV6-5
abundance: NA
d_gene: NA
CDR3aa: CASSSGQTGNTIYF
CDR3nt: TGTGCCAGCAGTTCGGGACAAACTGGAAACACCATATATTTT

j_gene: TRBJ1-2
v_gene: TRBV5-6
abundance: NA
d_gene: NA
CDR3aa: CASSPGRAYYGYTF
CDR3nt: TGTGCCAGCAGCCCAGGACGGGCTTACTATGGCTACACCTTC

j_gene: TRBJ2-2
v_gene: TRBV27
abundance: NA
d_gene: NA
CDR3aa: CASSSSQLFANTGELFF
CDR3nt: TGTGCCAGCAGTTCTTCCCAATTATTTGCGAACACCGGGGAGCTGTTTTTT

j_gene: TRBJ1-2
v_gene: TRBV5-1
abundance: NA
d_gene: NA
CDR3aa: CASSPDRAEYYGYTF
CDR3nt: TGCGCCAGCAGCCCGGACAGAGCTGAATACTATGGCTACACCTTC

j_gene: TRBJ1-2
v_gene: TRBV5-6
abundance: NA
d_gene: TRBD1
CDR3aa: CASSFAGGRNYGYTF
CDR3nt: TGTGCCAGCAGCTTTGCAGGGGGCCGGAACTATGGCTACACCTTC

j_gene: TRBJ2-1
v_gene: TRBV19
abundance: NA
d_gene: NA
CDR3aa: CASSIGPTQDEQFF
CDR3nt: TGTGCCAGTAGTATTGGGCCTACCCAGGATGAGCAGTTCTTC

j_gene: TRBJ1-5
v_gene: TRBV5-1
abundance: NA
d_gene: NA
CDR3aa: CASSLGTDSNQPQHF
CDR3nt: TGCGCCAGCAGCTTGGGGACGGATAGCAATCAGCCCCAGCATTTT

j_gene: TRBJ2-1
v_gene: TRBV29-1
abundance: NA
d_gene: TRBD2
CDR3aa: CSVRLAGGYNEQFF
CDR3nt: TGCAGCGTCAGACTAGCGGGAGGTTACAATGAGCAGTTCTTC

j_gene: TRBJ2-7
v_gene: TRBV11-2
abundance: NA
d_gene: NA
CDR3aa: CASSRERGAGQYF
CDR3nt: TGTGCCAGCAGCAGAGAGAGGGGCGCGGGGCAGTACTTC

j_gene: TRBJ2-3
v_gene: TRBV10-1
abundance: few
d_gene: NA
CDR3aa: CASSASRSGGTQYF
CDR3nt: TGCGCCAGCAGTGCTAGCCGGAGTGGGGGTACGCAGTATTTT

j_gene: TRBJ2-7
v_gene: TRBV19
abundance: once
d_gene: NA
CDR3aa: CAPFGVRRVTEQYF
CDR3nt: TGTGCTCCCTTCGGGGTCCGGCGGGTGACGGAGCAGTACTTC

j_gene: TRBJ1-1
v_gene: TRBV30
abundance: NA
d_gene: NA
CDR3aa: CAWKVRKNTEAFF
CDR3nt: TGTGCCTGGAAGGTACGGAAGAACACTGAAGCTTTCTTT

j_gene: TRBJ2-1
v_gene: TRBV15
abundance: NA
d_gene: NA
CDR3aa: CATSRDRGLADYNEQFF
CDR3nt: TGTGCCACCAGCAGAGATAGGGGGCTAGCGGATTACAATGAGCAGTTCTTC

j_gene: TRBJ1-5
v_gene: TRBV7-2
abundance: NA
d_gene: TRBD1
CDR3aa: CASSSQGGIKPQHF
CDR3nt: TGTGCCAGCAGCTCCCAGGGGGGTATAAAGCCCCAGCATTTT

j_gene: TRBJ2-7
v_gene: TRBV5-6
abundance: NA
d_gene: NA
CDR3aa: CASSLSLSFYEQYF
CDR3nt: TGTGCCAGCAGCTTGTCGCTGTCTTTCTACGAGCAGTACTTC

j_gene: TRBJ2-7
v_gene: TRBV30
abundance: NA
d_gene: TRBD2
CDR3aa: CAWSVTSGMPGVEQYF
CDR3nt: TGTGCCTGGAGTGTAACTAGCGGCATGCCTGGGGTTGAGCAGTACTTC

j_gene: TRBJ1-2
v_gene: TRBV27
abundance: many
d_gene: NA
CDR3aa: CASSLWGQGGYTF
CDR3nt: TGTGCCAGCAGTTTATGGGGACAAGGGGGCTACACCTTC

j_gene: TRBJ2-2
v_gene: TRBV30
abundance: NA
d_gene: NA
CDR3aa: CAWSVPGRVQGNTGELFF
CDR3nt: TGTGCCTGGAGTGTTCCAGGGAGGGTACAGGGGAACACCGGGGAGCTGTTTTTT

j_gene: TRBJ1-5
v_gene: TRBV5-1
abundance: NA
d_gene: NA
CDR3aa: CASSLQGYSNQPQHF
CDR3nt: TGCGCCAGCAGCTTACAGGGATATAGCAATCAGCCCCAGCATTTT

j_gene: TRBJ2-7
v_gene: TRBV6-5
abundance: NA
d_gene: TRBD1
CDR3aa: CASSRQGGPYEQYF
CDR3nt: TGTGCCAGCAGCAGACAGGGCGGTCCCTACGAGCAGTACTTC

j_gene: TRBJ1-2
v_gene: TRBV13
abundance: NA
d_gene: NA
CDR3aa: CASSETGRQHGYTF
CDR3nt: TGTGCCAGCAGCGAAACGGGACGGCAGCATGGCTACACCTTC

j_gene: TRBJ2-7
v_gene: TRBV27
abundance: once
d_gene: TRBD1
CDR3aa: CASSWTGGPYEQYF
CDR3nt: TGTGCCAGCAGTTGGACAGGGGGCCCCTACGAGCAGTACTTC

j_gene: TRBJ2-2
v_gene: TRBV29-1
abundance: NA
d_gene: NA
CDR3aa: CSVVASVNTGELFF
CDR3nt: TGCAGCGTTGTGGCTAGCGTGAACACCGGGGAGCTGTTTTTT

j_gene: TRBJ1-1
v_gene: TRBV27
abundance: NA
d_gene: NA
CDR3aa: CASFRGATTEAFF
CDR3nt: TGTGCCAGTTTCAGGGGCGCCACCACTGAAGCTTTCTTT

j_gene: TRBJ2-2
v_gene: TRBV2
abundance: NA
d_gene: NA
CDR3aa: CASSGDGANTGELFF
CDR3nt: TGTGCCAGCAGTGGGGACGGTGCGAACACCGGGGAGCTGTTTTTT

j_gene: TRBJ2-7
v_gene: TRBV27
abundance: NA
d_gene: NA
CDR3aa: CASSSLVRASYEQYF
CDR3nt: TGTGCCAGCAGTTCCCTCGTCAGGGCCTCCTACGAGCAGTACTTC

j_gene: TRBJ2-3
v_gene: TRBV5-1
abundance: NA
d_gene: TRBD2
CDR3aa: CASSLGGLAGLGAQYF
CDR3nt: TGCGCCAGCAGCTTGGGGGGACTAGCGGGACTGGGTGCGCAGTATTTT

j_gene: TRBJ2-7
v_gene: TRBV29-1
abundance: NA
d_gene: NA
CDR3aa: CSVVGQNGSYEQYF
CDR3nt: TGCAGCGTTGTTGGACAGAATGGATCCTACGAGCAGTACTTC

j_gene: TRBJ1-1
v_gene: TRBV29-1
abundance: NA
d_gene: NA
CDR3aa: CSGVTANTEAFF
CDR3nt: TGCAGCGGGGTGACAGCGAACACTGAAGCTTTCTTT